The T cell receptor (beta chain) described here comes from a study of blood T cell repertoires in COVID-19 (dated by TCRdb to 2020 to 2022). Notes on the research overall: Samples from collaborators originated in the United States, Italy and Spain and spanned both the acute and convalescent phases of COVID-19. The samples were drawn from two sources: the first 160 participants of the ongoing ImmuneRACE study, and 1,000 to 1,500 subjects contributed by 6 global collaborators. The prospective study material was composed of cDNA or gDNA derived from T cells, B-cell-depleted T cells, or PBMCs. Sample metadata almost always included a de-identified subject ID, COVID-19 status, age in years and sex. The dataset comprised deeply sampled blood TCRbeta repertoires from subjects exposed to, actively infected with, or recovered from COVID-19. The repertoires were made available in a free public database intended to serve as a resource for research on the immune response to SARS-CoV-2. HLA class I and class II types, where available, came from metadata supplied by the sample provider rather than from assay-based typing. Summary of the overall study and its limitations: The quantity of clinical and demographic metadata differed by source and by participant and was supplied without curation.

Reading from cysteine to phenylalanine, the CDR3 counts 15 amino acids. Just CDR3 DNA is preserved here, 45 bases in frame from base 1. The V and J ends are trimmed by 5 bases and 4 bases, leaving 20 bases between them. The germline V gene supplies CDR1 SQVTM and CDR2 ANQGSEA. TCRbeta CDR3 regions were amplified from genomic DNA using the immunoSEQ Assay, a bias-controlled multiplex PCR. On the authors' methods: The number of nucleated cells in each sample was estimated by amplification of reference gene primers within the assay. To quantify the absolute abundance of each unique TCRbeta CDR3 rearrangement, sequence reads were collapsed and filtered. For each sample, productive Simpson clonality was calculated as the square root of Simpson's diversity index across productive rearrangements. The table was pulled from immuneACCESS by TCRdb, which kept in-frame rearrangements only. Such tables lose some clones; where checked, under half of the loss comes from unresolved V genes, and the rest has no known cause. Clone size and the V and J calls come from that table; the DNA yielded D and trimming. Present in this sample are approximately 90,000 clones, 72% of which were seen just once. The ten most abundant clones make up approximately 15% of the sample.

Collaborating institutions collected whole blood in K2EDTA tubes following their own protocols. For TCRbeta analysis, collaborators shipped samples as frozen whole blood, isolated PBMCs, or DNA extracted from either of those sample types. As to this clone: Its antigen has not been determined. No qualities accompany the bases; no much larger clone lies one base away.

The rearranged chain carries TRBV29-1 and TRBJ2-5; perhaps TRBD1 is the D gene, with 6 bases matching. This clonotype originated in a woman of 80 years or more with acute or convalescent COVID-19. The sample comprised peripheral blood. The nucleotide sequence reads as follows: TGCAGCGTTCCATCTACAGGGTTTTGGGGAGAGACCCAGTACTTC. Its protein is CSVPSTGFWGETQYF.